These 8 T cell receptor beta chains were sequenced from one sample in a study of blood T cell repertoires in COVID-19. The protocol was immunoSEQ multiplex PCR, while the TCRdb copy is restricted to in-frame clones and leaves out a portion. The sample includes some 54,000 clones, 75% to 90% seen only once; the top ten take around 1.9%. Sequenced: peripheral blood. The receptors were gathered from a woman in her fifties or sixties with acute or convalescent COVID-19.

The V and J genes are TRBV10-3 and TRBJ1-1; 11 bases match TRBD1. The CDR3 is made up of 15 amino acids. The germline CDR1 and CDR2 sequences are ENHRY and SYGVKD. V trimming: 10 bases; J trimming: 4 bases; junction bases outside the gene matches: 11. CDR3 in DNA: TGTGCCACCGTAGACCCGGGGACAGGGGGCACTGAAGCTTTCTTT. Translation gives CATVDPGTGGTEAFF.

CDR3: CASRTSGGYNEQFF. CDR3 nucleotides: TGTGCCAGCCGGACTAGCGGTGGGTACAATGAGCAGTTCTTC. The gene calls are TRBV19 and TRBJ2-1; 10 bases line up with TRBD2. The CDR3 consists of 14 residues. With 9 bases clipped from V and 4 bases from J, the junction kept 6 bases outside the gene matches. Germline V gives CDR1 LNHDA, CDR2 SQIVND (reference sequence).

The gene calls are TRBV7-8 and TRBJ1-1; tentative D call: TRBD1 (5 bases). The ends were cut back, 5 bases at V and 6 bases at J, with 16 bases in the middle. Germline assignment: CDR1 SGHVS and CDR2 FQNEAQ. The CDR3 spans 14 residues. The CDR3 DNA reads TGTGCCAGCAGCCCGGGGGGTATCCTTCCTGAAGCTTTCTTT. Translation gives CASSPGGILPEAFF. The whole variable domain, filled in from reference TRBV7-8 and TRBJ1-1, reads GAGVSQSPRYKVAKRGQDVALRCDPISGHVSLFWYQQALGQGPEFLTYFQNEAQLDKSGLPSDRFFAERPEGSVSTLKIQRTQQEDSAVYLCASSPGGILPEAFFGQGTRLTVV.

The gene calls are TRBV19 and TRBJ2-3; no firm D call. V was pared by 7 bases and J by 7 bases, with 18 bases between. The germline V gene encodes CDR1 LNHDA and CDR2 SQIVND (reference sequence). This CDR3 is built from 14 residues. CDR3 DNA: TGTGCCAGTACTACCCAGCCCGGAGCCTATACGCAGTATTTT. Translation: CASTTQPGAYTQYF.

The genes are TRBV28 and TRBJ1-1; maybe TRBD1 (6 bases). Trimming took 5 bases from V and 3 from J, leaving 22 bases between them. The germline gives CDR1 MDHEN, CDR2 SYDVKM. This CDR3 contains 17 residues. The CDR3, as DNA: TGTGCCAGCAGTAGTTGGGTCGCGGGGGCGGGGGACACTGAAGCTTTCTTT. Residues: CASSSWVAGAGDTEAFF. The full variable domain, completed using reference TRBV28 and TRBJ1-1, is DVKVTQSSRYLVKRTGEKVFLECVQDMDHENMFWYRQDPGLGLRLIYFSYDVKMKEKGDIPEGYSVSREKKERFSLILESASTNQTSMYLCASSSWVAGAGDTEAFFGQGTRLTVV.

The V gene is TRBV19, the J gene TRBJ2-1, with D maybe TRBD2 (5 bases). The CDR3 has 15 amino acids. V gave up 0 bases and J gave up 12 bases, with 18 bases separating them. CDR1 is LNHDA, CDR2 SQIVND, per germline (reference sequence). The CDR3 loop is CASSIDHPNPGGQFF. The CDR3 coding sequence is TGTGCCAGTAGTATAGATCACCCCAATCCCGGAGGGCAGTTCTTC.

The chain employs TRBV28 and TRBJ1-1, with a weak D call TRBD1 (6 bases). The CDR3 totals 13 residues. Germline CDR1 MDHEN, CDR2 SYDVKM. V shed 6 bases and J shed 8 bases, with 16 bases lying between them. CDR3 loop: CASSRRGGGEAFF. Written as DNA, the CDR3 is TGTGCCAGCAGCCGGAGGGGGGGAGGCGAAGCTTTCTTT. Based on the CDR3 plus reference TRBV28 and TRBJ1-1, the full variable domain is DVKVTQSSRYLVKRTGEKVFLECVQDMDHENMFWYRQDPGLGLRLIYFSYDVKMKEKGDIPEGYSVSREKKERFSLILESASTNQTSMYLCASSRRGGGEAFFGQGTRLTVV.

This clone was picked up one time. The rearrangement links TRBV19 to TRBJ1-5; TRBD1 might be the D (6 bases). The CDR3 has 15 amino acids. V was cut by 3 bases and J by 4 bases, with 13 bases left in between. In germline, CDR1 is LNHDA, CDR2 SQIVND (reference sequence). CDR3 residues: CASSIAGTLNQPQHF. CDR3 in DNA: TGTGCCAGTAGTATTGCCGGGACACTTAATCAGCCCCAGCATTTT.